This T cell receptor beta chain was captured in a study of blood T cell repertoires in COVID-19. Using immunoSEQ multiplex PCR, the repertoire was profiled, and TCRdb retains in-frame clones only, with some absent. The repertoire includes around 83,000 clones, over 75% of them detected once, and around 13% sits in the top ten. The V end was cut by 0 bases, the J end by 4 bases, with 12 bases between. Germline V CDR1 and CDR2: LGHNA, YSLEER. This CDR3 contains 16 residues. As for this clone: Other DNA sequences of this sample code for an identical CDR3.

The receptor comes from a woman in her 70s with acute or convalescent COVID-19. Sequencing was done on a sample of peripheral blood. The J gene is TRBJ1-4, the V gene TRBV4-3; D is perhaps TRBD1 (5 bases). DNA of the CDR3: TGCGCCAGCAGCCAAGATTGGGGCAGGGTTAATGAAAAACTGTTTTTT. Translated, it gives CASSQDWGRVNEKLFF.